The 10 T cell receptor beta chains below were found in one sample sequenced in a study of shared clonotypes between healthy human individuals. Sequencing was performed with immunoSEQ multiplex PCR; in TCRdb, only in-frame clones are kept and a portion is missing. The table lists roughly 500,000 clones, 75% to 85% of them singletons. Source material: PBMCs. The receptors originated from a woman between 40 and 55 years old in good health. Some clones in this sample may be carry-over from other donors' samples.

The V gene is TRBV7-6, the J gene TRBJ2-7; 8 bases agree with TRBD2. The CDR3 totals 12 residues. Germline V lookup: CDR1 SGHVS, CDR2 FNYEAQ. V lost 5 bases and J lost 7; bases outside the gene matches: 4. The CDR3 protein is CASSAREGEQYF. The DNA for the CDR3 is TGTGCCAGCAGCGCACGGGAGGGGGAGCAGTACTTC. Full variable domain (rest looked up from reference TRBV7-6 and TRBJ2-7): GAGVSQSPRYKVTKRGQDVALRCDPISGHVSLYWYRQALGQGPEFLTYFNYEAQQDKSGLPNDRFSAERPEGSISTLTIQRTEQRDSAMYRCASSAREGEQYFGPGTRLTVT.

The J gene is TRBJ2-1, the V gene TRBV9; 15 positions match TRBD2. The CDR3 runs 18 residues. Trimming took 0 bases from V and 8 from J; bases not matched to a gene: 9. Germline values: CDR1 SGDLS, CDR2 YYNGEE. CDR3 sequence (DNA): TGTGCCAGCAGCGTAGGGACTAGCGGGAGGGCCGGGTCCGATGAGCAGTTCTTC. It translates to CASSVGTSGRAGSDEQFF.

The chain combines TRBV5-1 with TRBJ2-5; TRBD2 agrees at 12 bases. CDR1 and CDR2 from the germline V gene are SGHRS and YFSETQ. V gave up 4 bases and J gave up 0 bases; unmatched junction bases: 10. This CDR3 has 18 amino acids. The CDR3 DNA sequence: TGCGCCAGCAGCAGGGGACTAGCGGGCCTAATGTACCAAGAGACCCAGTACTTC. The encoded protein is CASSRGLAGLMYQETQYF.

The chain is built from TRBV5-1 and TRBJ2-1; 10 bases match TRBD2. With 5 bases clipped from V and 7 bases from J, the junction kept 6 bases outside the gene matches. This CDR3 is 14 amino acids long. Germline V gene sequence: CDR1 SGHRS, CDR2 YFSETQ. This CDR3 is CASREREGMNEQFF. The CDR3 DNA reads TGCGCCAGCAGAGAGCGGGAGGGTATGAATGAGCAGTTCTTC.

V and J are TRBV5-1 and TRBJ2-5; 10 bases fit TRBD2. The last part of the DNA fits TRBJ2-7 better; the J call may be wrong. The CDR3 has 16 residues. Germline CDR1 and CDR2: SGHRS and YFSETQ. CDR3 in DNA: TGCGCCAGCAGCGATCCCCTAGCGGGAGAAAACTACGAGCAGTACTTC. Its translation: CASSDPLAGENYEQYF.

Only a few counts were recorded for this clone. This chain uses TRBV5-1 with TRBJ2-1, with 8 bases identical to TRBD1. With 2 bases clipped from V and 6 bases from J, the junction kept 19 bases outside the gene matches. Germline V gene lookup returns CDR1 SGHRS and CDR2 YFSETQ. The CDR3 runs 19 residues. The CDR3 sequence: CASSFPQGTGPGTGNEQFF. CDR3 DNA sequence: TGCGCCAGCAGCTTTCCACAGGGAACTGGTCCCGGGACAGGCAATGAGCAGTTCTTC. The whole variable domain, remainder taken from reference TRBV5-1 and TRBJ2-1, is KAGVTQTPRYLIKTRGQQVTLSCSPISGHRSVSWYQQTPGQGLQFLFEYFSETQRNKGNFPGRFSGRQFSNSRSEMNVSTLELGDSALYLCASSFPQGTGPGTGNEQFFGPGTRLTVL.

Notes on this clone: This is likely an artifact of a read error, given a far larger clone one base away. The chain joins TRBV19 to TRBJ1-3; D uncertain. Germline V lookup: CDR1 LNHDA, CDR2 SQIVND (reference sequence). The CDR3 spans 18 residues. V was cut by 10 bases and J by 1 base, with 26 bases left in between. CDR3 sequence reads: CATRLGGRLRRSGNTIYF. The CDR3 nucleotides read TGTGCCACCCGCCTGGGAGGCAGACTCCGAAGATCTGGAAACACCATATATTTT.

This chain links TRBV7-3 with TRBJ2-3; D is unresolved. The CDR3 is made up of 17 amino acids. Germline V gives CDR1 SGHTA, CDR2 FQGTGA. V was pared by 1 base and J by 0 bases, with 14 bases between. The CDR3 DNA follows: TGTGCCAGCAGCTTAATCGGGCCAGCGTCTAGCACAGATACGCAGTATTTT. It codes for CASSLIGPASSTDTQYF.

The gene calls are TRBV9 and TRBJ2-3; 13 positions match TRBD2. J gave up 7 bases and V 4 bases, and 9 bases lay outside the gene matches. CDR1 and CDR2 (germline): SGDLS, YYNGEE. CDR3 size: 16 residues. CDR3 DNA: TGTGCCAGCAGCCCACCCGGGACTAGCGGGATGCATACGCAGTATTTT. As protein: CASSPPGTSGMHTQYF.

V and J are TRBV7-2 and TRBJ1-4; tentative D call: TRBD1 (5 bases). The length of the CDR3 is 15 residues. V was shortened by 1 base and J by 8 bases, with 14 bases between the two germline ends. CDR1 and CDR2 from the germline V gene are SGHTA and FQGNSA. The CDR3 region has the DNA TGTGCCAGCAGCTTAGGCGGCAGGGTACACGAAAAACTGTTTTTT. Its translation: CASSLGGRVHEKLFF.